This paragraph covers one T cell receptor (beta chain) sequence. Antigen specificity is unknown. Trimming left V 4 bases short and J 4 bases short, with 8 bases between. The CDR3 consists of 13 residues. The germline V gene encodes CDR1 LGHDT and CDR2 YNNKEL (reference sequence). Sample time point: pre-sensitization, week 0. Treatment described: therapeutic diphenylcyclopropenone sensitization with weekly scalp DPC. Individual cDNA molecules in this library carried unique molecular identifiers. MiXCR, applied by TCRdb to the RACE reads, yields one record per CDR3 protein. Of 40,000 to 50,000 distinct CDR3 sequences listed, about an eighth were seen once; the top ten hold under 7%. This entry belongs to a study of human T cells and chemical hapten exposure. At the level of the study: TCR yields per sample varied, mainly owing to small pooled library volume differences.

Overall study results and limits: No change in TCRs above 1 in 1000 frequency was produced by DPC sensitization.

This material consisted of whole blood, taken in connection with sensitization to the hapten diphenylcyclopropenone (DPC). The chain is built from TRBV3-1 and TRBJ1-5; D unclear. This TCR came from a woman in her 30s with alopecia areata. Some clones in this sample may be carry-over from other donors' samples. The CDR3 is CASSRIGNQPQHF. CDR3 nucleotide sequence: TGTGCCAGCAGCCGAATAGGGAATCAGCCCCAGCATTTT. The variable domain in full, completed from reference TRBV3-1 and TRBJ1-5, reads DTAVSQTPKYLVTQMGNDKSIKCEQNLGHDTMYWYKQDSKKFLKIMFSYNNKELIINETVPNRFSPKSPDKAHLNLHINSLELGDSAVYFCASSRIGNQPQHFGDGTRLSIL.